These 10 T cell receptor beta chains were sequenced from one sample in a study of T cells after yellow fever vaccination. TCRdb called the 5' RACE reads again in MiXCR, with one record for every CDR3 protein. The sample lists 250,000 to 300,000 distinct CDR3 sequences, around 10% occurring once. The material was CD4+ T cells sorted from PBMCs, obtained 5 days after the yellow fever booster vaccination. All receptors derive from a man aged 18 to 30 who received the YFV17D yellow fever vaccine.

The sample holds many counts of this clonotype. The gene calls are TRBV7-9 and TRBJ2-1; perhaps TRBD2 as D (5 bases). The V end was cut by 1 base, the J end by 5 bases, with 12 bases between. This CDR3 contains 15 residues. Germline lookup yields CDR1 SEHNR and CDR2 FQNEAQ (reference sequence). The CDR3, as DNA: TGTGCCAGCAGCTTAGTGGCTAGCAACCACAATGAGCAGTTCTTC. It translates to CASSLVASNHNEQFF.

The chain links TRBV4-2 to TRBJ1-1; D is unclear. Trimming cost V 1 base and J 0 bases, with 6 bases left between them. Germline CDR1 is LGHNA and CDR2 is YNFKEQ. This CDR3 is built from 14 residues. CDR3 loop: CASSQVDVNTEAFF. DNA for the CDR3: TGTGCCAGCAGCCAAGTAGACGTGAACACTGAAGCTTTCTTT.

The sample holds a few counts of this clonotype. V and J are TRBV18 and TRBJ1-1, with a tentative D call TRBD1 (5 bases). Germline V lookup: CDR1 KGHSH, CDR2 LQKENI. This CDR3 comprises 13 residues. With 5 bases removed from V and 7 bases from J, the gap between germline ends came to 14 bases. CDR3 DNA: TGTGCCAGCTCAGATAGTGGAGACAGTGAAGCTTTCTTT. Amino acids: CASSDSGDSEAFF.

The rearrangement uses TRBV9 and TRBJ2-5; D not certain. This CDR3 is built from 12 residues. Per germline, CDR1 SGDLS and CDR2 YYNGEE. V lost 8 bases and J lost 5, with 13 bases in between. CDR3 DNA sequence: TGTGCCAGAAAAGGTTATGGGGAGACCCAGTACTTC. Its translation is CARKGYGETQYF.

This clonotype appeared a few times. The chain couples TRBV11-1 to TRBJ1-2; no reliable D call. The V end was cut by 2 bases, the J end by 8 bases, with 9 bases between. The CDR3 is 12 amino acids. The germline gives CDR1 SGHAT, CDR2 FQDESV (reference sequence). The CDR3 loop is CASSLTDDGYTF. DNA of the CDR3: TGTGCCAGCAGCTTAACGGACGACGGCTACACCTTC.

This rearrangement joins TRBV10-1 to TRBJ2-2; TRBD1 aligns across 7 bases. The CDR3 length is 14 residues. The germline V gene has CDR1 WNHNN and CDR2 SYGVQD (reference sequence). V lost 4 bases and J lost 6; bases outside the gene matches: 5. CDR3 residues: CASSGSQGAGELFF. In nucleotides, the CDR3 is TGCGCCAGCAGTGGTTCGCAGGGGGCCGGGGAGCTGTTTTTT.

There are many counts of this clonotype. The rearrangement uses TRBV5-1 and TRBJ2-1, with 14 nucleotides matching TRBD2. There are 16 residues in the CDR3. Trimming took 5 bases from V and 2 from J; bases not matched to a gene: 3. CDR1 is SGHRS and CDR2 is YFSETQ in the germline V gene. CDR3 bases: TGCGCCAGCAGTCTGACTAGCGGGGGGGCCTACAATGAGCAGTTCTTC. This sequence encodes CASSLTSGGAYNEQFF. Full variable domain (remainder filled in from reference TRBV5-1 and TRBJ2-1): KAGVTQTPRYLIKTRGQQVTLSCSPISGHRSVSWYQQTPGQGLQFLFEYFSETQRNKGNFPGRFSGRQFSNSRSEMNVSTLELGDSALYLCASSLTSGGAYNEQFFGPGTRLTVL.

This sequence joins TRBV12-3 or TRBV12-4 and TRBJ2-5, with no clear D. CDR3 length: 15 amino acids. V lost 7 bases to trimming and J lost 2 bases, with 17 bases between them. DNA of the CDR3: TGTGCCAGCACCGCATGGGGAAGCTTTCAAGAGACCCAGTACTTC. It codes for CASTAWGSFQETQYF.

This clonotype was detected only a few times. The rearrangement links TRBV12-3 or TRBV12-4 to TRBJ1-4; D is perhaps TRBD1 (5 bases). V dropped 5 bases and J dropped 5 bases, with 15 bases sitting between them. The CDR3 is 15 amino acids. The CDR3 protein is CASSLTGLINEKLFF. For the CDR3, the DNA is TGTGCCAGCAGTCTCACGGGACTCATAAATGAAAAACTGTTTTTT.

The chain combines TRBV7-2 with TRBJ2-3, with 10 nucleotides matching TRBD2. The CDR3 contains 15 residues. V trimming: 5 bases; J trimming: 1 base; junction bases outside the gene matches: 3. Germline values: CDR1 SGHTA, CDR2 FQGNSA. Written as DNA, the CDR3 is TGTGCCAGCAGCCGGACTAGCGGCCGCACAGATACGCAGTATTTT. This codes for CASSRTSGRTDTQYF.